A single sample is the source of the 15 T cell receptor beta chains below, sequenced in a study of cytomegalovirus exposure and HLA in healthy donors. Primers included in the PCR were 60 Vbeta and 13 Jbeta primers. Produced via immunoSEQ multiplex PCR; TCRdb's table is partial and in-frame only. The sample lists some 160,000 clones; roughly three quarters were seen once. Material: PBMCs. These receptors were taken from a woman in her thirties or forties in good health and CMV-seropositive.

The chain has TRBV7-9 and TRBJ2-2; TRBD2 matches at 7 bases. The V gene end was trimmed by 3 bases and the J gene end by 0 bases; junction bases not matched to a gene: 4. The CDR3 has 16 amino acids. Looked up from germline, CDR1 is SEHNR and CDR2 is FQNEAQ (reference sequence). The CDR3 DNA reads TGTGCCAGCAGCTTCTGGGAGGGGCCGAACACCGGGGAGCTGTTTTTT. It codes for CASSFWEGPNTGELFF.

CDR3 bases: TGTGCCAGCAGCACAGGGACCACAGATACGCAGTATTTT. Translated: CASSTGTTDTQYF. V usage is TRBV7-8 and J usage is TRBJ2-3, with D perhaps TRBD1 (6 bases). CDR3 length: 13 residues. The germline V gene has CDR1 SGHVS and CDR2 FQNEAQ. V gave up 5 bases and J gave up 2 bases, with 8 bases separating them.

This chain connects TRBV9 to TRBJ1-6; D might be TRBD1 (5 bases). V lost 0 bases and J lost 5, with 6 bases in between. Germline V gene lookup returns CDR1 SGDLS and CDR2 YYNGEE. This CDR3 region has 14 residues. The CDR3 sequence is CASSVGQNNSPLHF. CDR3 in DNA: TGTGCCAGCAGCGTAGGACAGAATAATTCACCCCTCCACTTT. Full variable domain (outside the CDR3, taken from reference TRBV9 and TRBJ1-6): DSGVTQTPKHLITATGQRVTLRCSPRSGDLSVYWYQQSLDQGLQFLIQYYNGEERAKGNILERFSAQQFPDLHSELNLSSLELGDSALYFCASSVGQNNSPLHFGNGTRLTVT.

The chain joins TRBV5-6 to TRBJ1-1; 12 bases fit TRBD1. This CDR3 has 15 amino acids. CDR1 SGHDT and CDR2 YYEEEE come from the germline V gene. The V gene end was trimmed by 4 bases and the J gene end by 5 bases; junction bases not matched to a gene: 6. In DNA form, the CDR3 reads TGTGCCAGCAGCCCAGGGACAGGGGGCCCGACTGAAGCTTTCTTT. Its protein is CASSPGTGGPTEAFF.

This rearrangement joins TRBV9 to TRBJ2-1; a weak D match, TRBD1 (6 bases). V lost 0 bases to trimming and J lost 2 bases, with 12 bases between them. The CDR3 extends over 16 amino acids. Germline loops: CDR1 SGDLS, CDR2 YYNGEE. This CDR3 reads CASSVAPQGAYNEQFF. CDR3 coding DNA: TGTGCCAGCAGCGTAGCGCCACAGGGAGCCTACAATGAGCAGTTCTTC.

In the case of this clone: Compared with germline, one end of the junction differs, possibly owing to a read error. This chain links TRBV7-9 with TRBJ1-6, with 9 bases identical to TRBD1. This CDR3 region has 16 residues. Germline V gene lookup returns CDR1 SEHNR and CDR2 FQNEAQ (reference sequence). CDR3 loop: CSSSLALGTGNSPLHF. For the CDR3, the DNA is TGTTCCAGCAGCTTAGCGCTGGGGACAGGGAATTCACCCCTCCACTTT. The full variable domain, with the rest looked up from reference TRBV7-9 and TRBJ1-6, is DTGVSQNPRHKITKRGQNVTFRCDPISEHNRLYWYRQTLGQGPEFLTYFQNEAQLEKSRLLSDRFSAERPKGSFSTLEIQRTEQGDSAMYLCSSSLALGTGNSPLHFGNGTRLTVT.

The rearrangement joins TRBV7-9 to TRBJ1-2, with a possible D match to TRBD1 (6 bases). V lost 6 bases and J 5 bases, leaving 13 bases between the germline ends. The germline gives CDR1 SEHNR, CDR2 FQNEAQ (reference sequence). The CDR3 contains 13 residues. The DNA of the CDR3 is TGTGCCAGCAGATCCGGGACACGTTATGGCTACACCTTC. This codes for CASRSGTRYGYTF.

The CDR3 region is CASSLDGGADTQYF. In DNA, the CDR3 is TGCGCCAGCAGCTTGGACGGGGGGGCAGATACGCAGTATTTT. The V and J genes are TRBV5-1 and TRBJ2-3, with 8 bases that match TRBD2. After removal of 0 bases from V and 4 bases from J, the junction contained 1 base not matched to a gene. The CDR3 length is 14 residues. The germline V gene encodes CDR1 SGHRS and CDR2 YFSETQ.

The CDR3 DNA sequence: TGCGCCAGCAGCCTAACCGGGACAGGGGGCGGTGAAAAACTGTTTTTT. Residues: CASSLTGTGGGEKLFF. The chain carries TRBV4-1 and TRBJ1-4, with 12 bases identical to TRBD1. The V gene's germline CDR1 is MGHRA and CDR2 YSYEKL. The junction had 7 bases not matched to a gene; V was cut back by 4 bases and J by 7 bases. This CDR3 is 16 amino acids long.

The chain has TRBV12-5 and TRBJ1-5, with TRBD1 matching over 7 bases. CDR1 and CDR2 (germline): LGHNT, FRNRAP. V trimming: 3 bases; J trimming: 15 bases; junction bases outside the gene matches: 11. The CDR3 contains 13 residues. The CDR3: CASGLNEGTARHF. For the CDR3, the DNA is TGTGCTAGTGGTTTAAACGAAGGGACAGCTCGGCATTTT.

The chain joins TRBV6-1 to TRBJ1-4; 7 nucleotides align to TRBD1. The CDR3 has 13 amino acids. J lost 8 bases, V lost 5 bases, and 5 bases had no gene match. Germline V gene data show CDR1 as MNHNS and CDR2 as SASEGT. The DNA for the CDR3 is TGTGCCAGCAGTCCGACAGGGACCGAAAAACTGTTTTTT. Amino acid sequence: CASSPTGTEKLFF.

The V and J genes are TRBV28 and TRBJ2-2; 8 nucleotides agree with TRBD1. V trimming: 3 bases; J trimming: 6 bases; junction bases outside the gene matches: 6. CDR3 size: 15 residues. Per the germline V gene, CDR1 is MDHEN and CDR2 is SYDVKM. As DNA, the CDR3 is TGTGCCAGCAGTTTTCGCGGACAGGGTGCCGGGGAGCTGTTTTTT. Protein: CASSFRGQGAGELFF.

For the CDR3, the DNA is TGTGCCAGCAGTGACCCTGGGGTAGCGGGGGGGCGGCTCGGGACCCAGTACTTC. Residues: CASSDPGVAGGRLGTQYF. The chain couples TRBV25-1 to TRBJ2-5; TRBD2 matches at 11 bases. From germline, CDR1 is MGHDK and CDR2 SYGVNS. The V gene end was trimmed by 3 bases and the J gene end by 7 bases; junction bases not matched to a gene: 16. The CDR3 length is 18 residues.

The chain has TRBV4-2 and TRBJ2-1; 7 bases line up with TRBD1. Looked up from germline, CDR1 is LGHNA and CDR2 is YNFKEQ. This CDR3 spans 15 amino acids. J gave up 4 bases and V 0 bases, and 3 bases lay outside the gene matches. CDR3 amino acids: CASSQDDREYNEQFF. DNA for the CDR3: TGTGCCAGCAGCCAAGACGACAGGGAGTACAATGAGCAGTTCTTC.

This clone was counted between two and nine times. V gene TRBV19 combines with J gene TRBJ1-6, with TRBD1 as a possible D gene (6 bases). Per the germline V gene, CDR1 is LNHDA and CDR2 is SQIVND (reference sequence). Trimming took 8 bases from V and 8 from J, leaving 16 bases between them. There are 14 residues in the CDR3. The CDR3 coding sequence is TGTGCCAGTGCCATACAGGGAGGGTATTCACCCCTCCACTTT. Translation: CASAIQGGYSPLHF.